The source of this T cell receptor (beta chain) is a study of T cells in Graves' hyperthyroidism and ophthalmopathy (dated by TCRdb to between 2018 and 2021). For the study in its entirety: Peripheral blood samples were taken at initial diagnosis, before any treatment was given. A discovery cohort of around 100 patients, about 40 with Graves' ophthalmopathy and approximately 60 with stable Graves' hyperthyroidism, was used to find distinguishing TCR V-J signatures. Prospective prediction of ophthalmopathy was tested in an independent validation cohort consisting of 18 hyperthyroidism patients and some 15 patients who later progressed to ophthalmopathy. The 75 to 100 discovery patients were divided at random into training and test sets in a 7:3 ratio. Thyroid tissue and blood T-cell repertoires from about six Graves' hyperthyroidism patients were also compared in the study. After sampling, hyperthyroidism patients received methimazole starting at 30 mg daily, and ophthalmopathy patients received high-dose intravenous methylprednisolone. The paper reports TCR Vbeta CDR3 sequencing of roughly 140 peripheral blood samples: 40 or so ophthalmopathy, roughly 74 hyperthyroidism and roughly 17 progressor patients.

V is reduced by 4 bases and J by 6 bases, leaving a spacing of 17 bases between them. There are 15 amino acids in the CDR3, from cysteine to phenylalanine inclusive. CDR3 DNA only is kept here, 45 bases in frame from base 1. As encoded in the germline V gene, CDR1 is SGHRS while CDR2 is YFSETQ. The hyperthyroidism patients were between 18 and 65 years old and newly diagnosed, with a disease duration of less than 2 months. Patients with uncontrolled infections, other autoimmune diseases, pregnancy or lactation were excluded. Diagnoses were based on clinical symptoms, serum thyroxine and TRAb, thyroid ultrasound and orbital computed tomography. Blood from progressor patients was drawn when they were first diagnosed with hyperthyroidism, before any ophthalmopathy symptoms appeared. Ficoll-Paque density gradient centrifugation was used to isolate PBMCs from approximately 10 ml of fresh peripheral blood. Progressor patients were defined as those initially diagnosed with Graves' hyperthyroidism in whom ophthalmopathy developed during follow-up. Total RNA was extracted using Trizol reagent, and RNA quality was assessed on an Agilent 2100 Bioanalyzer.

What the study reported, not specific to this receptor: Most expanded thyroid clonotypes (frequency above 0.001) were also found in blood, which suggests that blood repertoires may mirror thyroid immune responses. In validation, progression to ophthalmopathy was predicted by the model with 65% to 71% sensitivity and around 76% specificity, a median of roughly 6.4 months before onset. No statistical method was used to set the sample size in advance, and investigators knew the group allocation. In cross-validation, a model built on a 13 V-J signature told ophthalmopathy apart from stable hyperthyroidism with just under 90% sensitivity and about 81% specificity, and in testing the same model reached 80%/75%.

TCR beta CDR3 regions were amplified from RNA transcripts. The first round of RT-PCR for the TCR CDR3 was performed with the HTBI primer set and the Qiagen OneStep RT-PCR kit. Libraries were constructed in a second round of multiplex PCR, after which size selection and purification were performed. Sequencing of the libraries was done on an Illumina HiSeq2000 using paired-end 100 bp reads. On the study's bioinformatics: SOAPnuke was used to process the raw data, with reads discarded if the reads contained adapters or uncalled bases, had a mean Phred below 15, or lacked an exact constant-primer or identifier match. High-quality paired reads were merged using COPE v1.2.5, and each unique nucleotide sequence was defined as a clonotype. MiTCR v1.1 was used to align clonotypes to the IMGT TRBV, TRBD and TRBJ reference segments. The analysis included only V-J combinations with a frequency above 0.0001, which together covered about 99% of the repertoires. The TCS score was defined as the ratio of F50 (clonal expansion) to E x V (chaos), calculated using BLOSUM62-based TCRdist between CDR3 peptides within each V-J. Welch's t-statistics and random forest reduced around 550 V-J features to under 15, which were used in a naive Bayes classifier (R e1071). TCRdb reran the public reads through fastp at Q25 and MiXCR, keeping productive beta chains. One record per CDR3 amino acid sequence lists the most common genes and DNA. The V and J calls come from TCRdb's annotation, not from the publication. For this sample there are hundreds of thousands of distinct CDR3 sequences; roughly 20% appear just once. In total, the top ten clones hold around 17% of the sample.

The table lists this clonotype with many counts. Its antigen is not yet known. No base quality values were provided; no much bigger clone lies one nucleotide off. The receptor was derived from a woman between 50 and 59 years old with Graves' hyperthyroidism that later progressed to Graves' ophthalmopathy. The chain joins TRBV5-1 to TRBJ2-1; the D gene identity is not certain. Sequencing was carried out using blood. Here is the DNA: TGCGCCAGCAGCCCGGAGAAGGTAGGGTTCAATGAGCAGTTCTTC. Its translation is CASSPEKVGFNEQFF.